This T cell receptor (beta chain) appears in the sequencing data of a study of Graves' ophthalmopathy and Graves' hyperthyroidism (dated by TCRdb to between 2017 and 2018). Context from the whole study: Peripheral blood samples were taken at the time of initial diagnosis, before any treatment was given. The study used signatures of the TCR beta repertoire to tell Graves' ophthalmopathy apart from Graves' hyperthyroidism and to predict which patients would progress to ophthalmopathy. In total, 135 blood samples were TCR-sequenced: 43 ophthalmopathy, approximately 75 hyperthyroidism and approximately 17 hyperthyroidism-to-ophthalmopathy patients. To explore V-J signatures that separate ophthalmopathy from hyperthyroidism, a discovery set of about a hundred patients was enrolled, consisting of more than 40 with ophthalmopathy and approximately 57 with stable hyperthyroidism. An independent validation cohort comprised some 19 hyperthyroidism patients and some 16 patients who later progressed from hyperthyroidism to ophthalmopathy. In about six hyperthyroidism patients, T-cell repertoires of thyroid tissue and blood were compared. After sampling, hyperthyroidism patients received methimazole starting at 30 mg daily, and ophthalmopathy patients received high-dose intravenous methylprednisolone. Points the paper makes about the study in general: In validation, the model predicted ophthalmopathy progression with about 71% sensitivity and roughly 78% specificity; 12 predicted patients were CT-confirmed with GO in a median of approximately six months. Most expanded thyroid clonotypes with frequency above 0.001 were also detected in blood, suggesting blood repertoires may reflect the thyroid immune response. No statistical method was used to set the sample size in advance, and the investigators knew which group each participant was assigned to. Ophthalmopathy was separated from stable hyperthyroidism by the 13-signature model with 87.88% sensitivity and less than 82% specificity in cross-validation and with 80%/75% in the test set.

The CDR3 measures 15 amino acids from cysteine to phenylalanine. Left in the record is the CDR3 DNA by itself, 45 bases read in frame from the first base. The germline V gene sets CDR1 to KGHSH and CDR2 to LQKENI. The junction carries 16 bases between V and J, which are trimmed by 4 bases and 3 bases respectively. Ophthalmopathy patients had moderately to severely active disease, Clinical Activity Score of at least 3, NOSPECS grade of at least 4, and disease duration under 3 months. Patients with other autoimmune diseases, uncontrolled infections, pregnancy or lactation were excluded from the study. Diagnosis relied on clinical symptoms, serum thyroxine, TRAb, thyroid ultrasound and orbital computed tomography. Ficoll-Paque density gradient centrifugation was used to isolate PBMCs from about 9.4 ml of fresh peripheral blood. Total RNA was extracted using Trizol reagent, and RNA quality was checked on an Agilent 2100 Bioanalyzer.

For repertoire sequencing, the TCR beta CDR3 regions were amplified from RNA transcripts. HTBI primers and the Qiagen OneStep RT-PCR kit were used in a first-round RT-PCR, which was followed by a second-round multiplex PCR, size selection and purification. Libraries were sequenced paired-end with 100 bp reads on an Illumina HiSeq2000. As for the original processing: SOAPnuke was used to process the reads, throwing out any read that had adapters, had uncalled bases, had a mean Phred below 15, or lacked an exact constant-primer or identifier match. COPE v1.2.5 was used to merge the high-quality paired reads. Each unique nucleotide sequence was treated as a clonotype, and MiTCR v1.1 was used to align the clonotypes to the IMGT TRB V, D and J references. The analysis was limited to V-J combinations with a frequency above 0.0001, which together covered approximately 99% of repertoires. For each V-J combination, a TCR clonal expansion and chaos score was defined as F50 clonal expansion divided by the chaos observed in the TCRdist matrix. Welch's t-statistics and random forest were used to reduce features to about a dozen V-J combinations, which were fed into a naive Bayes classifier. The similarity between thyroid and blood repertoires was quantified using the Morisita-Horn index. TCRdb reworked the public reads: Q25 trimming with fastp, MiXCR clone assembly, productive beta chains retained. Each CDR3 protein appears once, grouped with its most common genes and DNA. These V and J calls derive from TCRdb rather than the authors' analysis. The sample table contains roughly 300,000 distinct CDR3 sequences; only one count was recorded for 15% to 20% of them. The leading ten clones occupy 9% to 15% of the sample.

This clonotype showed up many times. Its target antigen remains unknown. No clone much larger than this one lies a single base away; base qualities are absent. The origin of this receptor is an adult man with Graves' ophthalmopathy. The chain was built from TRBV18 and TRBJ2-7; possibly the D gene is TRBD1, per 6 matching bases. The source material was peripheral blood. The sequenced DNA: TGTGCCAGCTCACTCATGAGGGGACAAAACTACGAGCAGTACTTC. It specifies CASSLMRGQNYEQYF.